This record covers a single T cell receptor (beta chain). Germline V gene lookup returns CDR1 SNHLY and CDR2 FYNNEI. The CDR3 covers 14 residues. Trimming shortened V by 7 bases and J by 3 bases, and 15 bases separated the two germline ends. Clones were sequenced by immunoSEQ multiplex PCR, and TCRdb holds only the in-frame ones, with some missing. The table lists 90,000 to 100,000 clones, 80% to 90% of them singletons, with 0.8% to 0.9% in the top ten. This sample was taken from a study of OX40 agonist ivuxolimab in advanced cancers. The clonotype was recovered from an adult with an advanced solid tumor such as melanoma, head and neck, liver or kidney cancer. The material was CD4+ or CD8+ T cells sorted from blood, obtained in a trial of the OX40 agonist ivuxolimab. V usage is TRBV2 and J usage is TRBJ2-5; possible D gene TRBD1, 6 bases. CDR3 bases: TGTGCCAGCACTTACAGGGTTAGGGAAGAGACCCAGTACTTC. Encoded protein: CASTYRVREETQYF.